Below, 9 T cell receptor beta chains from the same sample are listed, as sequenced in a study of T-cell memory formation after mild COVID-19. TCRdb analysed the 5' RACE reads with MiXCR anew, one entry per CDR3 protein. The sample holds about 290,000 distinct CDR3 sequences, around 15% seen once. Sample: PBMCs or a T cell subset sorted from them (not recorded which). The receptor set was obtained from a man aged 18 to 29 who had mild COVID-19 (a few samples of this study predate the infection). Cell type and time point are not known.

This clonotype was observed at least ten times. One end of the junction is discordant with germline, which a read error may explain. The genes are TRBV7-7 and TRBJ2-3; 11 nucleotides align to TRBD2. CDR1 is SSHAT, CDR2 FNYEAQ, per germline (reference sequence). The CDR3 totals 15 residues. Here the CDR3 DNA reads TGTGCTAGCAGCTCGGGACTAGCGGGCACAGATACGCAGTATTTT. Translation gives CASSSGLAGTDTQYF.

This clonotype has a handful of counts. The chain links TRBV9 to TRBJ2-2, with D uncertain. Per germline, CDR1 SGDLS and CDR2 YYNGEE. This CDR3 is 16 amino acids long. Deletions cut 0 bases from V and 0 bases from J, with 9 bases between. The CDR3 spells CASSVAGAANTGELFF. The CDR3 nucleotides read TGTGCCAGCAGCGTAGCTGGAGCCGCGAACACCGGGGAGCTGTTTTTT.

The chain is built from TRBV10-3 and TRBJ1-1; 9 positions agree with TRBD1. The CDR3 runs to 15 residues. Germline values: CDR1 ENHRY, CDR2 SYGVKD. Trimming cost V 2 bases and J 2 bases; bases outside gene matches: 3. This CDR3 reads CAISETGQGNTEAFF. CDR3 coding DNA: TGTGCCATCAGTGAGACGGGACAGGGTAACACTGAAGCTTTCTTT.

The chain couples TRBV7-9 to TRBJ2-1; 7 bases line up with TRBD2. The CDR3 length is 15 residues. CDR1 and CDR2 (germline): SEHNR, FQNEAQ (reference sequence). The junction had 8 bases not matched to a gene; V was cut back by 8 bases and J by 1 base. As DNA, the CDR3 is TGTGCCAGCGTCGAGCGGGGTGTATCCTACAATGAGCAGTTCTTC. Protein: CASVERGVSYNEQFF.

This clonotype was observed a few times. This chain links TRBV20-1 with TRBJ2-1, with D unresolved. CDR3 length: 12 amino acids. V lost 0 bases and J 8 bases, leaving 8 bases between the germline ends. CDR1 and CDR2 (germline): DFQATT, SNEGSKA (reference sequence). CDR3 amino acids: CSARDGGDEQFF. The CDR3 region has the DNA TGCAGTGCTAGAGATGGTGGGGATGAGCAGTTCTTC.

CDR3 sequence reads: CASSWGPGYGELFF. The CDR3 coding sequence is TGCGCCAGCAGCTGGGGGCCGGGGTACGGGGAGCTGTTTTTT. This sequence joins TRBV5-1 and TRBJ2-2; D may be TRBD1 (6 bases). The CDR3 spans 14 residues. Germline lookup yields CDR1 SGHRS and CDR2 YFSETQ. Trimming removed 3 bases from V and 7 bases from J, with 13 bases in between. The whole variable domain, remainder taken from reference TRBV5-1 and TRBJ2-2, is KAGVTQTPRYLIKTRGQQVTLSCSPISGHRSVSWYQQTPGQGLQFLFEYFSETQRNKGNFPGRFSGRQFSNSRSEMNVSTLELGDSALYLCASSWGPGYGELFFGEGSRLTVL.

This clonotype appeared a few times. The chain is built from TRBV3-1 and TRBJ2-1; TRBD1 matches 8 bases. The length of the CDR3 is 15 residues. J gave up 5 bases and V 4 bases, and 7 bases lay outside the gene matches. Per germline, CDR1 LGHDT and CDR2 YNNKEL (reference sequence). CDR3 DNA: TGTGCCAGCAGCCTCGGACAGGGAGGAAACAATGAGCAGTTCTTC. Amino acid sequence: CASSLGQGGNNEQFF.

In its sample, this clonotype was seen a few times. V is TRBV7-2 and J is TRBJ2-1; 9 bases agree with TRBD1. V shed 1 base, J shed 9 bases, and the junction held 7 bases outside the gene matches. Germline lookup yields CDR1 SGHTA and CDR2 FQGNSA. There are 15 residues in the CDR3. The CDR3 sequence: CASSLVLGTGTEQFF. CDR3 sequence (DNA): TGTGCCAGCAGCTTAGTTCTGGGGACAGGGACTGAGCAGTTCTTC. The full variable domain, its missing parts supplied by reference TRBV7-2 and TRBJ2-1, is GAGVSQSPSNKVTEKGKDVELRCDPISGHTALYWYRQSLGQGLEFLIYFQGNSAPDKSGLPSDRFSAERTGGSVSTLTIQRTQQEDSAVYLCASSLVLGTGTEQFFGPGTRLTVL.

V gene TRBV7-9 combines with J gene TRBJ2-7, with TRBD2 as a possible D gene (6 bases). From germline, CDR1 is SEHNR and CDR2 FQNEAQ (reference sequence). This CDR3 comprises 15 residues. The V end was cut by 7 bases, the J end by 0 bases, with 16 bases between. Here the CDR3 DNA reads TGTGCCAGCAAGACGGGGGACGGGAGCTCCTACGAGCAGTACTTC. It specifies CASKTGDGSSYEQYF.